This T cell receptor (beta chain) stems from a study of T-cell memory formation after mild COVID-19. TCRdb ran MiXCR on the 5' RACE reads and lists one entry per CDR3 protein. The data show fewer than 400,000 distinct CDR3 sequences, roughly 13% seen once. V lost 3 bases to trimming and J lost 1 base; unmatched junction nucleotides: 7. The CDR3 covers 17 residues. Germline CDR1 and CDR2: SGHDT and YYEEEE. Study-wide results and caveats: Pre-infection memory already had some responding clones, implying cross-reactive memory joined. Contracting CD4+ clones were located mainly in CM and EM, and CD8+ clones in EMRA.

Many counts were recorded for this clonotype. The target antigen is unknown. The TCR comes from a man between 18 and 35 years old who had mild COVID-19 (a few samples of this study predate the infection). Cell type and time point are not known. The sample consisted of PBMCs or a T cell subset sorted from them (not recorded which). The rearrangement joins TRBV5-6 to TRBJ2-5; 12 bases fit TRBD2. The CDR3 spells CASSSLTSGGTQETQYF. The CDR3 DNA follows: TGTGCCAGCAGCTCGTTGACTAGCGGGGGAACCCAAGAGACCCAGTACTTC. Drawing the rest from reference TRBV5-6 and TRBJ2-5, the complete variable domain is DAGVTQSPTHLIKTRGQQVTLRCSPKSGHDTVSWYQQALGQGPQFIFQYYEEEERQRGNFPDRFSGHQFPNYSSELNVNALLLGDSALYLCASSSLTSGGTQETQYFGPGTRLLVL.